The 9 T cell receptor beta chains below were found in one sample sequenced in a study of blood T cell repertoires in COVID-19. TCRdb keeps only in-frame clones here, not all; method: immunoSEQ multiplex PCR. The sample consists of about 180,000 clones, approximately 83% of them appearing once. Sequenced material: peripheral blood. The source is a human donor with active or convalescent COVID-19. The donor label of this sample is uncertain.

The chain combines TRBV29-1 with TRBJ1-1, with TRBD1 identical over 7 bases. The CDR3 spans 14 residues. Trimming removed 5 bases from V and 1 base from J; junction bases left unmatched: 7. Germline CDR1 is SQVTM and CDR2 is ANQGSEA. The CDR3, as DNA: TGCAGCGTTTCCTACAGGGGAGAGAACACTGAAGCTTTCTTT. Encoded protein: CSVSYRGENTEAFF. The full variable domain, with the rest looked up from reference TRBV29-1 and TRBJ1-1, is SAVISQKPSRDICQRGTSLTIQCQVDSQVTMMFWYRQQPGQSLTLIATANQGSEATYESGFVIDKFPISRPNLTFSTLTVSNMSPEDSSIYLCSVSYRGENTEAFFGQGTRLTVV.

The chain is built from TRBV3-1 (or the pseudogene TRBV3-2) and TRBJ2-7; TRBD2 matches 7 bases. The J segment lost 3 bases and the V segment lost 8 bases, leaving 7 bases of the junction unmatched. The germline V gene encodes CDR1 LGHDT and CDR2 YNNKEL (reference sequence). This CDR3 comprises 13 residues. The CDR3 here is CASGGDYNYEQYF. CDR3 nucleotide sequence: TGTGCCAGCGGCGGGGACTACAACTACGAGCAGTACTTC.

The rearrangement joins TRBV5-1 to TRBJ1-2; 9 bases match TRBD1. Germline CDR1 and CDR2: SGHRS and YFSETQ. J gave up 7 bases and V 4 bases, and 8 bases lay outside the gene matches. This CDR3 region has 14 residues. CDR3: CASSTPDRGFGYTF. In DNA, the CDR3 is TGCGCCAGCAGCACTCCGGACAGGGGATTTGGCTACACCTTC.

The chain recombines TRBV4-1 with TRBJ2-3, with a weak D call TRBD1 (6 bases). The CDR3 runs 17 residues. The germline V and J ends were trimmed by 4 bases and 4 bases, with 21 bases remaining between them. Germline lookup yields CDR1 MGHRA and CDR2 YSYEKL. The CDR3 spells CASSPLGGSLKADTQYF. The CDR3 nucleotides read TGCGCCAGCAGCCCATTAGGGGGTTCCCTTAAGGCAGATACGCAGTATTTT.

In its sample, this clone was seen a few times. The J gene is TRBJ1-3, the V gene TRBV9; D is unresolved. The CDR3 runs to 13 residues. Trimming removed 2 bases at V and 0 bases at J, with 3 bases between. CDR1 is SGDLS and CDR2 is YYNGEE in the germline V gene. CDR3 sequence (DNA): TGTGCCAGCAGCGTTAACTCTGGAAACACCATATATTTT. Translated: CASSVNSGNTIYF.

The V gene is TRBV11-3, the J gene TRBJ2-5, with TRBD2 as a possible D gene (5 bases). The V end lost 7 bases, the J end lost 3 bases, and 12 bases lay between the germline ends. This CDR3 comprises 13 residues. CDR1 and CDR2 (germline): SGHNT, YENEEA. The CDR3 region is CASTTPGKETQYF. The CDR3 nucleotides read TGTGCCAGCACCACCCCGGGAAAAGAGACCCAGTACTTC.

CDR3 DNA sequence: TGTGCCACCAGCAGAGGACGGGGTGAAAAACTGTTTTTT. Translated: CATSRGRGEKLFF. The chain joins TRBV15 to TRBJ1-4; D is uncertain. The V gene lost 1 base and the J gene lost 7 bases, with 7 bases spanning the gap. This CDR3 contains 13 residues. Germline assignment: CDR1 LNHNV and CDR2 YYDKDF (reference sequence).

The chain links TRBV19 to TRBJ1-1; a weak D match, TRBD1 (6 bases). Germline V gene sequence: CDR1 LNHDA, CDR2 SQIVND (reference sequence). CDR3 length: 12 residues. V dropped 3 bases and J dropped 6 bases, with 8 bases sitting between them. CDR3 region: CASSIGGPEAFF. The CDR3 DNA sequence: TGTGCCAGTAGTATCGGGGGGCCTGAAGCTTTCTTT.

This clone has only a few counts. The chain uses TRBV20-1 and TRBJ2-3; no definite D call. V gave up 3 bases and J gave up 1 base, with 8 bases separating them. The CDR3 spans 13 residues. Germline V gives CDR1 DFQATT, CDR2 SNEGSKA (reference sequence). The CDR3 DNA reads TGCAGTGCTAGTGAAACAGGCACAGATACGCAGTATTTT. The encoded protein is CSASETGTDTQYF.